A single sample gave rise to the 20 T cell receptor beta chains below, sequenced in a study of PD-1 blockade in classical Hodgkin lymphoma (dated by TCRdb to 2018 to 2021). The library was prepared using the immunoSEQ multiplex PCR assay. As stored in TCRdb, this immuneACCESS dataset retains in-frame rearrangements with V and J assigned. A fraction of the clones does not appear; measured against another copy, unresolved V genes explain less than half of the discrepancy, and the remainder lacks a known reason. A total of tens of thousands of clones appear in this sample, around four fifths of them only once. The ten largest clones represent 13% of the sample. In the paper's terms, the time point label means: cycle 1 day 1 (C1D1), immediately before nivolumab initiation. Relapse after autologous stem cell transplantation had occurred in all trial patients, and cohorts A, B and C were distinguished by prior brentuximab vedotin exposure.

The material sequenced was peripheral blood mononuclear cells (PBMCs), taken at baseline. These receptors were obtained from a human donor with classical Hodgkin lymphoma.

The sample holds a few counts of this clone. This chain joins TRBV4-1 and TRBJ1-2, with D hard to call. There are 13 residues in the CDR3. Germline CDR1 reads MGHRA; CDR2 reads YSYEKL. V lost 0 bases, J lost 3 bases, and 5 bases lay in between. CDR3 sequence reads: CASSQDYDYGYTF. Here the CDR3 DNA reads TGCGCCAGCAGCCAAGATTACGACTATGGCTACACCTTC.

The gene calls are TRBV5-4 and TRBJ2-4; 10 bases line up with TRBD1. This CDR3 spans 16 amino acids. The J segment lost 8 bases and the V segment lost 0 bases, leaving 8 bases of the junction unmatched. The germline CDR1 and CDR2 sequences are SGHNT and YYREEE (reference sequence). CDR3 region: CASSLVGTGVEDIQYF. Here the CDR3 DNA reads TGTGCCAGCAGCTTGGTGGGGACAGGGGTGGAGGACATTCAGTACTTC.

This clone came up once. This chain connects TRBV6-5 to TRBJ1-6, with a weak D call TRBD1 (5 bases). Deletions cut 4 bases from V and 10 bases from J, with 14 bases between. The V gene's germline CDR1 is MNHEY and CDR2 SVGAGI. The CDR3 covers 14 residues. CDR3 residues: CASSFLRARSPLHF. CDR3 sequence (DNA): TGTGCCAGCAGTTTCCTCAGGGCCAGATCACCCCTCCACTTT.

This clone was found once. The chain recombines TRBV2 with TRBJ1-1; D is unclear. This CDR3 has 14 residues. Germline-derived CDR1 and CDR2 are SNHLY and FYNNEI. V lost 1 base and J lost 1, with 7 bases in between. The CDR3 sequence is CASSEDNANTEAFF. In DNA form, the CDR3 reads TGTGCCAGCAGTGAAGACAACGCGAACACTGAAGCTTTCTTT.

The chain combines TRBV4-1 with TRBJ2-1, with 7 bases that match TRBD1. With 7 bases clipped from V and 0 bases from J, the junction kept 9 bases outside the gene matches. CDR1 is MGHRA and CDR2 is YSYEKL in the germline V gene. The CDR3 totals 16 residues. The CDR3 DNA sequence: TGCGCCAGCACCCGGGACAGCTTCAACTCCTACAATGAGCAGTTCTTC. Residues: CASTRDSFNSYNEQFF.

The V call is TRBV6-6, the J call TRBJ2-1, with TRBD1 identical over 8 bases. CDR1 and CDR2 from the germline V gene are MNHNY and SVGAGI (reference sequence). The CDR3 runs to 15 residues. Trimming removed 8 bases from V and 1 base from J; junction bases left unmatched: 7. The CDR3 region is CASGDRGLSYNEQFF. The CDR3 DNA reads as TGTGCCAGCGGTGACAGGGGCCTATCCTACAATGAGCAGTTCTTC.

The chain employs TRBV11-3 and TRBJ2-5; 9 bases line up with TRBD2. Trimming at V came to 1 base and at J to 5 bases, leaving 5 bases not matched to a gene. CDR1 is SGHNT and CDR2 is YENEEA in the germline V gene. CDR3 length: 15 residues. This chain's CDR3 is CASSLGASGAETQYF. As DNA, the CDR3 is TGTGCCAGCAGCTTAGGAGCTAGCGGGGCGGAGACCCAGTACTTC.

The chain recombines TRBV6-6 with TRBJ2-7; 11 bases line up with TRBD2. The CDR3 runs to 14 residues. Losses at the gene ends were 5 bases for V and 2 bases for J; bases not matched to a gene: 2. Germline loops: CDR1 MNHNY, CDR2 SVGAGI (reference sequence). This CDR3 reads CASSTGLAAYEQYF. The CDR3 region has the DNA TGTGCCAGCAGTACGGGACTAGCGGCCTACGAGCAGTACTTC.

The chain combines TRBV19 with TRBJ2-2; D is unresolved. Trimming removed 2 bases at V and 4 bases at J, with 5 bases between. The germline gives CDR1 LNHDA, CDR2 SQIVND (reference sequence). The CDR3 is made up of 13 amino acids. The CDR3 protein is CASSISVTGELFF. For the CDR3, the DNA is TGTGCCAGTAGTATATCAGTCACCGGGGAGCTGTTTTTT.

The chain joins TRBV19 to TRBJ2-1; 7 nucleotides line up with TRBD1. The ends lost 1 base at V and 15 bases at J; junction bases unmatched: 3. Germline CDR1 and CDR2: LNHDA and SQIVND (reference sequence). The CDR3 extends over 11 amino acids. The CDR3: CASSIGQGGFF. DNA for the CDR3: TGTGCCAGTAGTATAGGACAGGGCGGGTTCTTC.

The chain combines TRBV19 with TRBJ1-1; maybe TRBD1 (6 bases). The CDR3 spans 15 residues. Germline CDR1 and CDR2: LNHDA and SQIVND (reference sequence). Trimming pared 5 bases from V and 7 bases from J, leaving 20 bases between. The CDR3 DNA reads TGTGCCAGTAGTCGACCGCGCGAAGGGGGGATTGAAGCTTTCTTT. It specifies CASSRPREGGIEAFF.

The J gene is TRBJ2-1, the V gene TRBV9, with 9 positions matching TRBD2. The germline CDR1 and CDR2 sequences are SGDLS and YYNGEE. V dropped 0 bases and J dropped 8; count of bases not matched to a gene: 6. The CDR3 length is 15 residues. CDR3 nucleotide sequence: TGTGCCAGCAGCGTAGAAGCGGGGGGCAGGGATGAGCAGTTCTTC. Amino acids: CASSVEAGGRDEQFF.

CDR3 protein: CASSIGGAMNTEAFF. The CDR3 coding sequence is TGTGCCAGTAGTATAGGGGGGGCCATGAACACTGAAGCTTTCTTT. The chain couples TRBV19 to TRBJ1-1; D might be TRBD1 (6 bases). Trimming took off 1 base at V and 0 bases at J, with 9 bases between the two ends. The CDR3 extends over 15 amino acids. Germline V gene sequence: CDR1 LNHDA, CDR2 SQIVND (reference sequence).

V and J are TRBV6-5 and TRBJ1-6; D remains ambiguous. V lost 6 bases and J 7 bases, leaving 10 bases between the germline ends. CDR1 MNHEY and CDR2 SVGAGI come from the germline V gene. The CDR3 extends over 13 amino acids. For the CDR3, the DNA is TGTGCCAGCAGCCCCCAGGCCAATTCACCCCTCCACTTT. This sequence encodes CASSPQANSPLHF.

The chain employs TRBV7-2 and TRBJ2-3, with 11 bases aligning to TRBD2. CDR1 is SGHTA, CDR2 FQGNSA, per germline. The CDR3 is made up of 17 amino acids. Trimming at V came to 3 bases and at J to 1 base, leaving 6 bases not matched to a gene. As DNA, the CDR3 is TGTGCCAGCAGCTTTCCCCTAGCGGGGGGTCGCACAGATACGCAGTATTTT. Amino acid sequence: CASSFPLAGGRTDTQYF.

This chain links TRBV4-3 with TRBJ2-5, with 11 bases aligning to TRBD2. With 1 base clipped from V and 5 bases from J, the junction kept 6 bases outside the gene matches. The germline CDR1 and CDR2 sequences are LGHNA and YSLEER. This CDR3 is 16 amino acids long. This CDR3 is CASSQALAGGWETQYF. CDR3 DNA: TGCGCCAGCAGCCAAGCCCTAGCGGGGGGCTGGGAGACCCAGTACTTC.

The V gene is TRBV5-4, the J gene TRBJ2-5; no firm D call. Trimming stripped 0 bases from V and 0 bases from J, with 6 bases between. CDR1 SGHNT and CDR2 YYREEE come from the germline V gene (reference sequence). The CDR3 consists of 14 residues. CDR3 in amino acids: CASSLGLNQETQYF. CDR3 bases: TGTGCCAGCAGCTTGGGACTGAACCAAGAGACCCAGTACTTC.

The V and J genes are TRBV30 and TRBJ2-1, with 9 bases identical to TRBD2. This CDR3 is 18 amino acids long. The V segment lost 6 bases and the J segment 2 bases; nucleotides outside the gene matches: 17. The germline V gene has CDR1 GTSNPN and CDR2 SVGIG (reference sequence). As DNA, the CDR3 is TGTGCCTGTTGGGACAGACTCAGAGCGGGGGGACCCTACAATGAGCAGTTCTTC. This sequence encodes CACWDRLRAGGPYNEQFF.

J is TRBJ2-5 and V is TRBV4-3, with 11 bases lining up with TRBD1. Germline V gene sequence: CDR1 LGHNA, CDR2 YSLEER. The CDR3 has 19 residues. J was trimmed by 0 bases and V by 0 bases; bases with no gene match: 9. CDR3 sequence: CASSQDQDRGPGYQETQYF. CDR3 sequence (DNA): TGCGCCAGCAGCCAAGATCAGGACAGGGGGCCGGGGTACCAAGAGACCCAGTACTTC.

This clone was observed a few times. The rearrangement joins TRBV27 to TRBJ2-3; tentatively, D is TRBD1 (5 bases). The germline gives CDR1 MNHEY, CDR2 SMNVEV (reference sequence). Trimming removed 7 bases from V and 5 bases from J, with 13 bases in between. The CDR3 is 13 residues long. The CDR3 DNA sequence: TGTGCCAGCAAATCAGGGTGGCAAGATACGCAGTATTTT. Protein: CASKSGWQDTQYF.